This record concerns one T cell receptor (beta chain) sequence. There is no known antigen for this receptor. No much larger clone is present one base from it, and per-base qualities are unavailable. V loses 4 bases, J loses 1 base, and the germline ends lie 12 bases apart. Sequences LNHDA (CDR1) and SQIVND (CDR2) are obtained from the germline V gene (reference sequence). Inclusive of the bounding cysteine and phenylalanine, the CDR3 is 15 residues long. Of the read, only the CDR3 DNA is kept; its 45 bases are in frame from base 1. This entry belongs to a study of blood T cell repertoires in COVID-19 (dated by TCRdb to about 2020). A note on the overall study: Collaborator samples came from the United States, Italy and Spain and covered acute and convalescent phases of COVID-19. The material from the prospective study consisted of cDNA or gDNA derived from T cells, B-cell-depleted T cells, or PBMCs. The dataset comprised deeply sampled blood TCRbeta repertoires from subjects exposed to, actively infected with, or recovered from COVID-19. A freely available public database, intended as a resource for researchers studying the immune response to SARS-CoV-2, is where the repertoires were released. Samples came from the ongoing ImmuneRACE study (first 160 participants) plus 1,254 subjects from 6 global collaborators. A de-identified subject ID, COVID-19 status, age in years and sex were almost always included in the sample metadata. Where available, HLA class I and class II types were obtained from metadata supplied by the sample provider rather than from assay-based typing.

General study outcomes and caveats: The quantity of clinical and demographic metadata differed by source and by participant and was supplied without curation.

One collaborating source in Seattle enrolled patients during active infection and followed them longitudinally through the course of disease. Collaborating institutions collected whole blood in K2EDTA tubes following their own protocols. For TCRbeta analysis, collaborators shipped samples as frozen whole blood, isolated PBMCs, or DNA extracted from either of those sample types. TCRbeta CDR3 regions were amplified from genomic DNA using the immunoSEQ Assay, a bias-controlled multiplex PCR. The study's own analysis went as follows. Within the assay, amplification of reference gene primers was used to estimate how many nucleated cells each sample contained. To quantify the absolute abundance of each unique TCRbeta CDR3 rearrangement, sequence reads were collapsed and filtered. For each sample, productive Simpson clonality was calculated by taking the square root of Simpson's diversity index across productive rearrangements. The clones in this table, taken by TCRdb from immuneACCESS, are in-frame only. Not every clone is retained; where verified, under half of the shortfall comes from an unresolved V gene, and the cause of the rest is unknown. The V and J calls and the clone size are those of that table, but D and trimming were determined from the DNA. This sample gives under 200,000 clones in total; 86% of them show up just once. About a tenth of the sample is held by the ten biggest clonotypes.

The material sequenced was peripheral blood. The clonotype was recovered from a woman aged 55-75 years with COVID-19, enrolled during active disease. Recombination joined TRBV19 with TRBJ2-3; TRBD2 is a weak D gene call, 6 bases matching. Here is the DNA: TGTGCCAGTAGTACGGCTTGGGGGGGCACAGATACGCAGTATTTT. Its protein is CASSTAWGGTDTQYF.